Below, 31 T cell receptor beta chains from the same sample are listed, as sequenced in a study of blood T cell repertoires in COVID-19. Data came from immunoSEQ multiplex PCR; TCRdb stores just in-frame clones and leaves some out. Altogether a few hundred thousand clones are present, 85% to 90% being singletons, with the ten largest covering 9.5% to 13%. Sequences were obtained from peripheral blood. All receptors come from a woman aged 45-65 years with COVID-19, enrolled during active disease.

V usage is TRBV28 and J usage is TRBJ2-4; the match to TRBD1 covers 12 bases. The CDR3 totals 17 residues. V was clipped by 5 bases and J by 2 bases; unmatched bases: 7. Germline V lookup: CDR1 MDHEN, CDR2 SYDVKM. The CDR3 reads CASSPTGTGGSKNIQYF. DNA of the CDR3: TGTGCCAGCAGTCCGACCGGGACAGGGGGCTCCAAAAACATTCAGTACTTC.

The rearrangement links TRBV6-1 to TRBJ2-1, with a possible D match to TRBD2 (6 bases). The CDR3 is 14 amino acids. V lost 0 bases, J lost 15 bases, and 18 bases lay in between. Germline values: CDR1 MNHNS, CDR2 SASEGT. This chain's CDR3 is CASSEALESGGWFF. The CDR3 DNA sequence: TGTGCCAGCAGTGAAGCGCTAGAGTCCGGAGGGTGGTTCTTC.

V and J are TRBV24-1 and TRBJ2-2; no clear D gene. The CDR3 contains 13 residues. Germline assignment: CDR1 KGHDR and CDR2 SFDVKD. Trimming removed 5 bases at V and 12 bases at J, with 15 bases between. CDR3 sequence (DNA): TGTGCCACCAGTGTCCCCTATACTAACCAGCTGTTTTTT. Translation: CATSVPYTNQLFF.

This sequence joins TRBV6-2 or TRBV6-3 and TRBJ2-1; tentatively, D is TRBD2 (5 bases). The CDR3 is made up of 15 amino acids. Trimming left V 2 bases short and J 2 bases short, with 10 bases between. The V gene's germline CDR1 is MNHEY and CDR2 SVGEGT. Written as DNA, the CDR3 is TGTGCCAGCAGTTACGGGGAGCCTCCCTACAATGAGCAGTTCTTC. As protein: CASSYGEPPYNEQFF.

The chain recombines TRBV19 with TRBJ2-3; no definite D call. CDR3 length: 12 residues. Germline CDR1 and CDR2: LNHDA and SQIVND (reference sequence). V was trimmed by 8 bases and J by 2 bases, leaving 8 bases between them. The CDR3 nucleotides read TGTGCCAGTCAAAGCCTCACAGATACGCAGTATTTT. The encoded protein is CASQSLTDTQYF.

The gene calls are TRBV12-1 and TRBJ1-3. TRBV12-1 is classified as a pseudogene. This CDR3 has 15 residues. The CDR3 region is CASSFGGFSGNTIYF. The CDR3 nucleotides read TGTGCCAGCAGCTTTGGCGGATTCTCTGGAAACACCATATATTTT.

V gene TRBV19 combines with J gene TRBJ2-3, with a possible D match to TRBD2 (6 bases). V lost 7 bases and J lost 9, with 17 bases in between. The CDR3 runs to 13 residues. Germline CDR1 is LNHDA and CDR2 is SQIVND (reference sequence). CDR3 DNA sequence: TGTGCCAGTACGGCCCGGGGGTTACCAACGCAGTATTTT. It specifies CASTARGLPTQYF.

V and J are TRBV27 and TRBJ1-2; TRBD1 aligns across 9 bases. The J segment lost 8 bases and the V segment lost 4 bases, leaving 8 bases of the junction unmatched. The CDR3 spans 14 residues. Germline V gene data show CDR1 as MNHEY and CDR2 as SMNVEV (reference sequence). The CDR3 loop reads CASSSTQGAYGYTF. The CDR3 nucleotides read TGTGCCAGCAGTTCAACACAGGGGGCATACGGCTACACCTTC.

The chain has TRBV4-2 and TRBJ2-5; possible D gene TRBD1, 5 bases. From germline, CDR1 is LGHNA and CDR2 YNFKEQ. The CDR3 is 13 residues long. V was clipped by 6 bases and J by 4 bases, with 12 bases between them. The DNA for the CDR3 is TGTGCCAGCAGAGGGGAAAGAGGAGAGACCCAGTACTTC. Translated, it gives CASRGERGETQYF.

The sample holds one count of this clone. The chain uses TRBV19 and TRBJ1-4; TRBD1 agrees at 7 bases. V shed 5 bases and J 8 bases; nucleotides not matched to a gene: 11. Germline V CDR1 and CDR2: LNHDA, SQIVND (reference sequence). This CDR3 region has 15 residues. CDR3: CASSGYRGEGEKLFF. The CDR3 region has the DNA TGTGCCAGTAGTGGGTACAGGGGAGAGGGCGAAAAACTGTTTTTT.

V is TRBV10-3 and J is TRBJ1-1; D is unresolved. V was cut by 0 bases and J by 13 bases, with 24 bases left in between. The CDR3 contains 16 residues. Germline V CDR1 and CDR2: ENHRY, SYGVKD. The CDR3 spells CAISESFGQSVPGGFF. As DNA, the CDR3 is TGTGCCATCAGTGAGTCATTTGGGCAATCAGTCCCCGGAGGTTTCTTT.

The V call is TRBV28, the J call TRBJ2-7; D possibly corresponds to TRBD1 (6 bases). Germline CDR1 is MDHEN and CDR2 is SYDVKM. The V end lost 4 bases, the J end lost 7 bases, and 14 bases lay between the germline ends. This CDR3 is 13 amino acids long. The CDR3 is CASSWNRAREQYV. The CDR3 DNA reads TGTGCCAGCAGTTGGAACAGGGCCAGGGAGCAGTACGTC.

This clone was detected only a few times. The chain employs TRBV28 and TRBJ1-5, with 8 nucleotides matching TRBD1. The length of the CDR3 is 14 residues. J gave up 6 bases and V 6 bases, and 7 bases lay outside the gene matches. Germline CDR1 and CDR2: MDHEN and SYDVKM. DNA for the CDR3: TGTGCCAGCAGGGGACAGGAGGCCGGTCAGCCCCAGCATTTT. It codes for CASRGQEAGQPQHF.

The chain is built from TRBV12-3 or TRBV12-4 and TRBJ2-1; no clear D gene. V gave up 6 bases and J gave up 7 bases, with 13 bases separating them. The CDR3 loop spans 13 amino acids. The CDR3 DNA sequence: TGTGCCAGCAGAGTAAGGTCGGGTAATGAGCAGTTCTTC. Protein sequence: CASRVRSGNEQFF.

The chain is built from TRBV10-2 and TRBJ1-4; D might be TRBD1 (5 bases). Germline CDR1 WSHSY, CDR2 SAAADI. Trimming took off 4 bases at V and 4 bases at J, with 10 bases between the two ends. This CDR3 is built from 14 residues. In nucleotides, the CDR3 is TGCGCCAGCAGTGTATCGACAGTTAATGAAAAACTGTTTTTT. Protein: CASSVSTVNEKLFF.

The genes are TRBV25-1 and TRBJ2-3; 7 bases line up with TRBD1. CDR3 length: 15 amino acids. The V segment lost 4 bases and the J segment 8 bases; nucleotides outside the gene matches: 12. CDR1 MGHDK and CDR2 SYGVNS come from the germline V gene. For the CDR3, the DNA is TGTGCCAGCAGTGGAGGGGGCGCTGTCATGGGTACGCAGTATTTT. It specifies CASSGGGAVMGTQYF.

This rearrangement joins TRBV7-2 to TRBJ2-2; 8 nucleotides align to TRBD2. This CDR3 spans 15 amino acids. The V and J ends lost 6 bases and 6 bases, in that order; junction bases with no gene match: 9. Germline V gene data show CDR1 as SGHTA and CDR2 as FQGNSA. The CDR3 is CASRLSGGKAGELFF. The CDR3 nucleotides read TGTGCCAGCAGATTAAGCGGGGGAAAGGCCGGGGAGCTGTTTTTT.

This chain uses TRBV28 with TRBJ1-2; D perhaps matches TRBD1 (6 bases). Per the germline V gene, CDR1 is MDHEN and CDR2 is SYDVKM. The V end lost 4 bases, the J end lost 2 bases, and 11 bases lay between the germline ends. This CDR3 is built from 14 residues. The CDR3 sequence: CASSYVTGNYGYTF. DNA of the CDR3: TGTGCCAGCAGTTATGTCACAGGGAACTATGGCTACACCTTC.

This sequence joins TRBV19 and TRBJ2-1, with 8 bases aligning to TRBD2. The CDR3 length is 16 residues. V shed 5 bases and J 6 bases; nucleotides not matched to a gene: 12. CDR1 LNHDA and CDR2 SQIVND come from the germline V gene (reference sequence). DNA for the CDR3: TGTGCCAGTAGTCCCGGGACTAGGAGGGGCCTCAATGAGCAGTTCTTC. It is translated as CASSPGTRRGLNEQFF.

The rearrangement uses TRBV19 and TRBJ2-7; TRBD1 is a possible D gene (6 bases). From germline, CDR1 is LNHDA and CDR2 SQIVND (reference sequence). Trimming stripped 4 bases from V and 5 bases from J, with 9 bases between. This CDR3 spans 12 amino acids. The CDR3 here is CASSNRAHEQYF. The CDR3 DNA sequence: TGTGCCAGTAGTAACAGGGCCCACGAGCAGTACTTC.

The gene calls are TRBV3-1 (or the pseudogene TRBV3-2) and TRBJ2-6, with D unclear. Germline V gene data show CDR1 as LGHDT and CDR2 as YNNKEL (reference sequence). Trimming removed 4 bases at V and 1 base at J, with 11 bases between. The CDR3 has 16 residues. CDR3 nucleotide sequence: TGTGCCAGCAGCCTTTTGTATGAGTCTGGGGCCAACGTCCTGACTTTC. It is translated as CASSLLYESGANVLTF.

The chain has TRBV4-1 and TRBJ2-4, with 8 bases matching TRBD2. Germline CDR1 is MGHRA and CDR2 is YSYEKL. The V and J ends lost 0 bases and 6 bases, in that order; junction bases with no gene match: 13. This CDR3 comprises 18 residues. The CDR3 nucleotides read TGCGCCAGCAGCCAAGATAAGGTGGCGGGGGGACTGGGAAACATTCAGTACTTC. It encodes CASSQDKVAGGLGNIQYF.

The J gene is TRBJ2-2, the V gene TRBV5-4; a weak D match, TRBD1 (6 bases). The germline CDR1 and CDR2 sequences are SGHNT and YYREEE (reference sequence). The CDR3 contains 12 residues. Trimming stripped 4 bases from V and 9 bases from J, with 10 bases between. This chain's CDR3 is CASSQGNRELFF. The DNA for the CDR3 is TGTGCCAGCAGCCAGGGGAACAGGGAGCTGTTTTTT.

This chain links TRBV28 with TRBJ2-2; 7 bases line up with TRBD1. V trimming: 6 bases; J trimming: 6 bases; junction bases outside the gene matches: 13. CDR1 MDHEN and CDR2 SYDVKM come from the germline V gene. The CDR3 is 16 amino acids. The CDR3 DNA follows: TGTGCCAGCAGCCCTTCTGACAGGGCTTATGCCGGGGAGCTGTTTTTT. It is translated as CASSPSDRAYAGELFF.

CDR3 coding DNA: TGTGCCAGCAGCAAGATACAGAGCTCCTACGAGCAGTACGTC. Translated, it gives CASSKIQSSYEQYV. The J gene is TRBJ2-7, the V gene TRBV6-5; no clear D gene. The V gene lost 6 bases and the J gene lost 0 bases, with 12 bases spanning the gap. The CDR3 covers 14 residues. The germline gives CDR1 MNHEY, CDR2 SVGAGI.

The genes are TRBV30 and TRBJ1-6; D unclear. The germline gives CDR1 GTSNPN, CDR2 SVGIG (reference sequence). V was clipped by 4 bases and J by 4 bases, with 8 bases between them. CDR3 size: 13 residues. CDR3 region: CAWTVSYNSPLHF. CDR3 nucleotide sequence: TGTGCCTGGACAGTCAGTTATAATTCACCCCTCCACTTT. The complete variable domain, with remaining parts taken from reference TRBV30 and TRBJ1-6, reads SQTIHQWPATLVQPVGSPLSLECTVEGTSNPNLYWYRQAAGRGLQLLFYSVGIGQISSEVPQNLSASRPQDRQFILSSKKLLLSDSGFYLCAWTVSYNSPLHFGNGTRLTVT.

The chain is built from TRBV10-3 and TRBJ1-6; 8 nucleotides match TRBD1. The CDR3 sequence is 18 residues long. J was trimmed by 5 bases and V by 5 bases; bases with no gene match: 14. CDR1 and CDR2 from the germline V gene are ENHRY and SYGVKD. CDR3 bases: TGTGCCATCAGTACCCCTAACAGGGGGAGGGCCGATAATTCACCCCTCCACTTT. Its translation is CAISTPNRGRADNSPLHF.

This rearrangement joins TRBV7-6 to TRBJ2-3; 12 nucleotides match TRBD2. The CDR3 loop spans 19 amino acids. The ends lost 4 bases at V and 0 bases at J; junction bases unmatched: 11. The V gene's germline CDR1 is SGHVS and CDR2 FNYEAQ. CDR3 residues: CASSSILAGGPTSTDTQYF. CDR3 nucleotides: TGTGCCAGCAGCTCTATACTAGCGGGGGGCCCCACTAGCACAGATACGCAGTATTTT.

V and J are TRBV27 and TRBJ1-1; tentative D call: TRBD1 (6 bases). Germline loops: CDR1 MNHEY, CDR2 SMNVEV (reference sequence). Trimming pared 7 bases from V and 1 base from J, leaving 10 bases between. This CDR3 spans 13 amino acids. Here the CDR3 reads CASKGRGNTEAFF. The CDR3 DNA reads TGTGCCAGCAAGGGCAGGGGGAACACTGAAGCTTTCTTT.

The chain carries TRBV4-1 and TRBJ2-3, with D maybe TRBD1 (7 bases). The germline V gene has CDR1 MGHRA and CDR2 YSYEKL. The germline V and J ends were trimmed by 7 bases and 0 bases, with 20 bases remaining between them. This CDR3 contains 17 residues. The CDR3 DNA follows: TGCGCCAGCAACTTTTTCGGAGGGGGCTCTAGCACAGATACGCAGTATTTT. It encodes CASNFFGGGSSTDTQYF.

V gene TRBV30 combines with J gene TRBJ1-2; 8 positions match TRBD1. Trimming removed 5 bases from V and 8 bases from J; junction bases left unmatched: 10. The CDR3 is made up of 13 amino acids. Looked up from germline, CDR1 is GTSNPN and CDR2 is SVGIG (reference sequence). DNA of the CDR3: TGTGCCTGGCGGACAGGGTTTGGGGGGGGCTACACCTTC. Encoded protein: CAWRTGFGGGYTF.